The rows below give T cell receptor gamma chains drawn from one sample of a study of Vδ1+ human thymocytes. TCRdb re-called clones from the multiplex PCR reads using CATT. The sample records tens of thousands of gamma-chain clones, around a fifth being singletons. The sequenced sample was Vdelta1+ gamma-delta thymocytes from the thymus. Receptors originate from a boy younger than two who had congenital heart surgery. Each CDR3 is given with its conserved first and last residue. Rows give clone size only sometimes, using once, few, many, or a class for an expanded clone.

j_call clone_size v_call cdr3_nt cdr3_aa
TRGJ1/TRGJ2 NA TRGV5 TGTGCCACCTGGGACGGGCCGTTAGATTATAAGAAACTCTTT CATWDGPLDYKKLF
TRGJ1/TRGJ2 few TRGV2 TGTGCCACCTGGGATACCAAGTATTATAAGAAACTCTTT CATWDTKYYKKLF
TRGJ1/TRGJ2 medium-sized TRGV5 TGTGCCACCTGGGACTGGAATTATTATAAGAAACTCTTT CATWDWNYYKKLF
TRGJ1/TRGJ2 NA TRGV9 TGTGCCTTGTGGGAGTTGAGTTATAAGAAACTCTTT CALWELSYKKLF
TRGJ1/TRGJ2 NA TRGV9 TGTGCCTTGTGGGAGTTTCCTTATTATAAGAAACTCTTT CALWEFPYYKKLF
TRGJ1/TRGJ2 few TRGV2 TGTGCCACCTGGGATGCGACGGAGAAACTCTTT CATWDATEKLF
TRGJ1/TRGJ2 NA TRGV5 TGTGCCACCACCAATTATTATAAGAAACTCTTT CATTNYYKKLF
TRGJ1/TRGJ2 NA TRGV5 TGTGCCACCTGGGACAGGCTAAGGTATTATAAGAAACTCTTT CATWDRLRYYKKLF
TRGJ1/TRGJ2 few TRGV9 TGTGCCTTGTGGGAGTCGGGCCAAAATTATAAGAAACTCTTT CALWESGQNYKKLF
TRGJ1/TRGJ2 few TRGV4 TGTGCCACCTGGGATGGGCAGGGTCGTGTGCTCTTT CATWDGQGRVLF
TRGJ1/TRGJ2 few TRGV3 TGTGCCACCTGGGACTTAGCTTATAAGAAACTCTTT CATWDLAYKKLF
TRGJ1/TRGJ2 NA TRGV2 TGTGCCACCTGGGACGGGGATTGGAATTATTATAAGAAACTCTTT CATWDGDWNYYKKLF
TRGJ1/TRGJ2 NA TRGV3 TGTGCCACCTGGGACTGGAGAAAGAAACTCTTT CATWDWRKKLF
TRGJ1/TRGJ2 NA TRGV2 TGTGCCACCTGGGATCCCCGGAGGTATTATTATAAGAAACTCTTT CATWDPRRYYYKKLF
TRGJP1 NA TRGV5 TGTGCCACCTGGGACAGTACCACTGGTTGGTTCAAGATATTT CATWDSTTGWFKIF
TRGJ1/TRGJ2 few TRGV9 TGTGCCTTGTGGGAGGATCGAAAGAAACTCTTT CALWEDRKKLF
TRGJ1/TRGJ2 NA TRGV4 TGTGCCACCTGGGATCTGCCTTATAAGAAACTCTTT CATWDLPYKKLF
TRGJ1/TRGJ2 NA TRGV5 TGTGCCACCTGGGACAACCCCATCCAGAATAAGAAACTCTTT CATWDNPIQNKKLF
TRGJ1/TRGJ2 NA TRGV9 TGTGCCTTGTGGGAGGTCCGGGCGAATTATTATAAGAAACTCTTT CALWEVRANYYKKLF
TRGJ1/TRGJ2 NA TRGV9 TGTGCCTTGTGGAGACCTTATTATAAGAAACTCTTT CALWRPYYKKLF
TRGJ1/TRGJ2 NA TRGV9 TGTGCCTTGTGGGAGGTTTTAGGTGGTAAGAAACTCTTT CALWEVLGGKKLF
TRGJP2 NA TRGV3 TGTGCCACCTGGGACAGGCCCGGATGGATCAAGACGTTT CATWDRPGWIKTF
TRGJP2 NA TRGV4 TGTGCCACCTGGGAGCTAAAGATGGGGGGGGATAGTAGTGATTGGATCAAGACGTTT CATWELKMGGDSSDWIKTF
TRGJP2 few TRGV5 TGTGCCACCTGGGACTACCGACTATGTGATTGGATCAAGACGTTT CATWDYRLCDWIKTF
TRGJ1/TRGJ2 few TRGV9 TGTGCCTTGTGGGAGTCGGATTATAAGAAACTCTTT CALWESDYKKLF
TRGJ1/TRGJ2 NA TRGV9 TGTGCCTTGTGGGAGGTACCCCCCGGCAACTACAATTATTATAAGAAACTCTTT CALWEVPPGNYNYYKKLF
TRGJ1/TRGJ2 NA TRGV3 TGTGCCACCTGGGACAGGCCGCCGCGGTGGGGAAAGAAACTCTTT CATWDRPPRWGKKLF
TRGJ1/TRGJ2 NA TRGV5 TGTGCCACCTGGGACAGGATCCTTTATTATAAGAAACTCTTT CATWDRILYYKKLF
TRGJP NA TRGV5 TGTGCCACCTGGGAAGAGTTGGGCAAAAAAATCAAGGTATTT CATWEELGKKIKVF
TRGJ1/TRGJ2 NA TRGV2 TGTGCCACCTGGGACGGGCTGTGGGATTATTATAAGAAACTCTTT CATWDGLWDYYKKLF
TRGJ1/TRGJ2 NA TRGV8 TGTGCCACCTGGGATCAAGGGGATTATTATAAGAAACTCTTT CATWDQGDYYKKLF
TRGJ1/TRGJ2 few TRGV9 TGTGCCTTGTGGGAGGTGGTCCAGAAACTCTTT CALWEVVQKLF
TRGJP2 NA TRGV2 TGTGCCACCTGGGACGGACTAAGTAGTGATTGGATCAAGACGTTT CATWDGLSSDWIKTF
TRGJ1/TRGJ2 few TRGV4 TGTGCCACCTGGGAGCCATATAAGAAACTCTTT CATWEPYKKLF
TRGJ1/TRGJ2 few TRGV4 TGTGCCACCTGGGACAGGCCTCCTTATTATAAGAAACTCTTT CATWDRPPYYKKLF
TRGJ1/TRGJ2 NA TRGV5 TGTGCCACCTGGGACCATCGGGGGAAACTCTTT CATWDHRGKLF
TRGJ1/TRGJ2 NA TRGV4 TGTGCCACCTGGTCTAAGAAACTCTTT CATWSKKLF
TRGJ1/TRGJ2 few TRGV2 TGTGCCACCTGGGACGGGCTAGGATCTAAGAAACTCTTT CATWDGLGSKKLF
TRGJP NA TRGV9 TGTGCCTTGTGGAGCTGGGAGTTGGGCAAAAAAATCAAGGTATTT CALWSWELGKKIKVF
TRGJ1/TRGJ2 NA TRGV8 TGTGCCACCTGGCTCCTAGGGGCATATTATAAGAAACTCTTT CATWLLGAYYKKLF
TRGJ1/TRGJ2 NA TRGV5 TGTGCCACCTGGGACGGGCCTCGCTATAAGAAACTCTTT CATWDGPRYKKLF
TRGJ1/TRGJ2 NA TRGV8 TGTGCCACCTGGGTGAAGAAACTCTTT CATWVKKLF
TRGJ1/TRGJ2 few TRGV9 TGTGCCGCGGGACTTCATTATAAGAAACTCTTT CAAGLHYKKLF
TRGJ1/TRGJ2 NA TRGV4 TGTGCCACCTGGGATGGGCATCGGTTTGGTTATAAGAAACTCTTT CATWDGHRFGYKKLF
TRGJ1/TRGJ2 NA TRGV3 TGTGCCACCGGATCTAATAAGAAACTCTTT CATGSNKKLF
TRGJ1/TRGJ2 NA TRGV2 TGTGCCACCTGGGACGAAAATAAGAAACTCTTT CATWDENKKLF
TRGJ1/TRGJ2 NA TRGV2 TGTGCCACCTGGGTCGTCGGCGGCGGTAAGAAACTCTTT CATWVVGGGKKLF
TRGJ1/TRGJ2 NA TRGV4 TGCGCCACCTGGGATGGGGGTTATAAGAAACTCTTT CATWDGGYKKLF
TRGJ1/TRGJ2 few TRGV9 TGTGCCTTGTGGGTATTTGGAGTGAATTATTATAAGAAACTCTTT CALWVFGVNYYKKLF
TRGJP NA TRGV5 TGTGCCACCTGGGACAGTCAAGAGTTGGGCAAAAAAATCAAGGTATTT CATWDSQELGKKIKVF
TRGJ1/TRGJ2 few TRGV3 TGTGCCACCTGGGACGAGGGTTATAAGAAACTCTTT CATWDEGYKKLF